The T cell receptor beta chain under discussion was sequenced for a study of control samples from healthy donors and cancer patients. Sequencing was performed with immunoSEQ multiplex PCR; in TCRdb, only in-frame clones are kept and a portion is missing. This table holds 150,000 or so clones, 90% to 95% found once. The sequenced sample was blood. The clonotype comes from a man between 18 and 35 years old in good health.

Here the CDR3 reads CASRPIRGRWVKHTEAFF. CDR3 DNA: TGTGCAAGTCGCCCCATCAGGGGCAGGTGGGTCAAACACACTGAAGCTTTCTTT. This chain joins TRBV12-2 and TRBJ1-1; the table's TRBD1 call for D was not verified on the DNA. TRBV12-2 represents a pseudogene. The CDR3 loop spans 18 amino acids.